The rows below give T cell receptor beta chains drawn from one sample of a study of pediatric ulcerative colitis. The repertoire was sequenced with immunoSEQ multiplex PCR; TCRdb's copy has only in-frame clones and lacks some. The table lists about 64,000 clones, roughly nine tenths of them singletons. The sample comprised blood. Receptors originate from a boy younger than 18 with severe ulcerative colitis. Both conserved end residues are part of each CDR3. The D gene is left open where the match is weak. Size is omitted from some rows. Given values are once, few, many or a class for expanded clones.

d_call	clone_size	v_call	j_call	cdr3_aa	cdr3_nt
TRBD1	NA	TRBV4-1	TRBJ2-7	CASSQDRQGGFYEQYF	TGCGCCAGCAGCCAAGATCGACAGGGTGGTTTCTACGAGCAGTACTTC
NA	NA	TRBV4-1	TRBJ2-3	CASSQVQASTLDTQYF	NA
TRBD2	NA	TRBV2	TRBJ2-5	CASSVTSGKKTQYF	TGTGCCAGCAGTGTAACTAGCGGAAAGAAGACCCAGTACTTC
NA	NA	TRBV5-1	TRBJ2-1	CASSLDGFGGLSYNEQFF	TGCGCCAGCAGCTTGGATGGTTTTGGGGGCCTCTCCTACAATGAGCAGTTCTTC
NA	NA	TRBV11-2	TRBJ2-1	CASSFPYPDEQFF	TGTGCCAGCAGCTTTCCGTACCCAGATGAGCAGTTCTTC
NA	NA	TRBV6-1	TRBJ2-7	CASSGNYEQYF	TGTGCCAGCAGCGGTAACTACGAGCAGTACTTC
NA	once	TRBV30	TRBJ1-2	CAWGPTDNYGYTF	TGTGCCTGGGGACCGACAGATAACTATGGCTACACCTTC
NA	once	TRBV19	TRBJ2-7	CASSPTRTASSYEQYF	TGTGCCAGTAGTCCCACGCGGACAGCGTCTTCCTACGAGCAGTACTTC
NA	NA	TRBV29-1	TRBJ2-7	CSVKGGYHEQYF	TGCAGCGTTAAGGGGGGCTACCACGAGCAGTACTTC
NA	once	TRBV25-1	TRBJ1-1	CASSDDRINTEAFF	TGTGCCAGCAGTGATGACCGGATTAACACTGAAGCTTTCTTT
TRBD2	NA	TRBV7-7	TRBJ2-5	CASSLDGGSHQETQYF	TGTGCTAGCAGCTTAGACGGCGGGAGCCACCAAGAGACCCAGTACTTC
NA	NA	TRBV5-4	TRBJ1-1	CASSLGAGGNTEAFF	TGTGCCAGCAGCTTGGGGGCCGGGGGGAACACTGAAGCTTTCTTT
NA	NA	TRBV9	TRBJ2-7	CASSVGDPPSYEQYF	TGTGCCAGCAGCGTAGGTGATCCCCCCTCCTACGAGCAGTACTTC
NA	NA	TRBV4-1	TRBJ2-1	CASSQWDFQFF	TGCGCCAGCAGCCAATGGGACTTTCAGTTCTTC
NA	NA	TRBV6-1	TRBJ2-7	CASSGGIAYEQYF	TGTGCCAGCAGTGGGGGTATAGCCTACGAGCAGTACTTC
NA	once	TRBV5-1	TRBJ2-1	CASSAAATSTTNYNEQFF	TGCGCCAGCAGCGCGGCCGCGACTAGTACTACCAACTACAATGAGCAGTTCTTC
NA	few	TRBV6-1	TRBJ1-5	CASTQLLQPQHF	TGTGCCAGCACCCAACTGTTACAGCCCCAGCATTTT
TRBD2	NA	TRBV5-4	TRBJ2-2	CASRRAPGLATGELFF	TGTGCCAGCAGACGTGCCCCGGGACTAGCGACCGGGGAGCTGTTTTTT
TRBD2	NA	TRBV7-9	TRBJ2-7	CASSFFGTSGNYEQYF	TGTGCCAGCAGCTTTTTCGGGACTAGCGGGAACTACGAGCAGTACTTC
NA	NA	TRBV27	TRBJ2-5	CASSDNRVQETQYF	TGTGCCAGCAGTGATAACAGGGTCCAAGAGACCCAGTACTTC
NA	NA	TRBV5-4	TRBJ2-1	CASSLKGGYNEQFF	TGTGCCAGCAGCTTAAAGGGCGGATACAATGAGCAGTTCTTC
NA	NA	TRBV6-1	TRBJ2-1	CASRRGNYNEQFF	TGTGCCAGCAGGAGGGGGAACTACAATGAGCAGTTCTTC
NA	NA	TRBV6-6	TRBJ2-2	CASAGAGNTGELFF	TGTGCCAGCGCCGGGGCAGGGAACACCGGGGAGCTGTTTTTT
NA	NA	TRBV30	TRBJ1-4	CAWSLSDEKLFF	TGTGCCTGGAGTTTATCCGACGAAAAACTGTTTTTT
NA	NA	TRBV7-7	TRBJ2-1	CASSPNTYNEQFF	TGTGCTAGCAGCCCGAACACCTACAATGAGCAGTTCTTC
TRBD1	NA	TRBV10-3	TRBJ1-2	CAISETQGVGGYTF	TGTGCCATCAGTGAGACACAGGGGGTCGGTGGCTACACCTTC
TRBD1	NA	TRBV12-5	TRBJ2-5	CASGPDRGQTQYF	TGTGCTAGTGGTCCCGACAGGGGACAGACCCAGTACTTC
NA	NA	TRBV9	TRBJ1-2	CASSAGANYGYTF	TGTGCCAGCAGCGCAGGGGCTAACTATGGCTACACCTTC
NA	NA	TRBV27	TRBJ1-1	CASSPRLWGNTEAFF	TGTGCCAGCAGTCCCCGGCTTTGGGGAAACACTGAAGCTTTCTTT
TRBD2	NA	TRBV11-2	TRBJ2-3	CASSALAGTDTQYF	TGTGCCAGCAGCGCGCTAGCGGGCACAGATACGCAGTATTTT
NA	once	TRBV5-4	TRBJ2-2	CASSLGTPHTGELFF	TGTGCCAGCAGCTTGGGGACACCCCACACCGGGGAGCTGTTTTTT
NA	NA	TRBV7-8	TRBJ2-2	CASSGWLVGTGELFF	TGTGCCAGCAGCGGTTGGCTAGTTGGCACCGGGGAGCTGTTTTTT
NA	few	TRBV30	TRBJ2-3	CAWTGRVSTDTQYF	TGTGCCTGGACCGGACGAGTTAGCACAGATACGCAGTATTTT
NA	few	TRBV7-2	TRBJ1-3	CASSFGGLGNTIYF	TGTGCCAGCAGCTTCGGGGGCCTCGGAAACACCATATATTTT
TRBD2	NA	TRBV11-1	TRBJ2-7	CASSLAGTSSYEQYF	TGTGCCAGCAGCTTAGCCGGGACTAGCAGTTACGAGCAGTACTTC
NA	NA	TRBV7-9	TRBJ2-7	CASSAETRDEQYF	TGTGCCAGCAGCGCAGAGACTCGTGACGAGCAGTACTTC
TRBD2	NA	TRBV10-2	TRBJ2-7	CASSESERGISISYEQYF	TGCGCCAGCAGCGAGTCGGAGCGGGGGATCTCTATCTCCTACGAGCAGTACTTC
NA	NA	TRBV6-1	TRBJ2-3	CASSQQVWSHDTQYF	TGTGCCAGCAGCCAACAGGTGTGGTCACACGATACGCAGTATTTT
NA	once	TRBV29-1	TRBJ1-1	CSFLLGDTEAFF	TGCAGCTTCCTTCTAGGGGACACTGAAGCTTTCTTT
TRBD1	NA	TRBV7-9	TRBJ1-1	CASSFPTGRGPEAFF	TGTGCCAGCAGCTTTCCGACAGGGAGGGGGCCGGAAGCTTTCTTT
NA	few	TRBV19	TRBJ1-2	CASSTIRGVDYGYTF	TGTGCCAGTAGTACCATACGTGGGGTGGACTATGGCTACACCTTC
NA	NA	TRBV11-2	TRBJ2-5	CASSLGGSGLASQYF	TGTGCCAGCAGCTTAGGAGGTAGCGGCCTCGCGTCCCAGTACTTC
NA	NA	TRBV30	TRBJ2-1	CAWSGSYNEQFF	TGTGCCTGGAGTGGGTCCTACAATGAGCAGTTCTTC
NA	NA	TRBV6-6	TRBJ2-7	CASQVGNSYEQYF	TGTGCCAGCCAGGTCGGGAATTCCTACGAGCAGTACTTC
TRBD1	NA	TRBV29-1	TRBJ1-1	CSVPFTGGPWEENTEAFF	TGCAGCGTCCCCTTTACAGGGGGACCGTGGGAGGAGAACACTGAAGCTTTCTTT
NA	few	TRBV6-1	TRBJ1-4	CASSMGGEKLFF	TGTGCCAGCAGTATGGGGGGTGAAAAACTGTTTTTT
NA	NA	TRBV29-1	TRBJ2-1	CSVGPAGDEQFF	TGCAGCGTTGGTCCCGCCGGTGATGAGCAGTTCTTC
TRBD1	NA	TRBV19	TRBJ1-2	CASSTGTGDIYGYTF	TGTGCCAGTAGCACCGGGACAGGGGATATCTATGGCTACACCTTC
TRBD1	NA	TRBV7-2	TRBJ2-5	CASSLGTGRQETQYF	TGTGCCAGCAGCTTAGGGACAGGGCGACAAGAGACCCAGTACTTC
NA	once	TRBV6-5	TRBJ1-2	CASSPGGGPNYGYTF	TGTGCCAGCAGTCCCGGGGGGGGACCCAACTATGGCTACACCTTC
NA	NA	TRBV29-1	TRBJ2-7	CSVVGGDRGYEQYF	TGCAGCGTTGTGGGGGGGGACAGAGGGTACGAGCAGTACTTC
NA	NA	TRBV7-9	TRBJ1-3	CACRQDSGNTIYF	TGTGCCTGCCGACAGGACTCTGGAAACACCATATATTTT
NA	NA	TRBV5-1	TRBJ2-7	CASSLEGRGPYEQYF	TGCGCCAGCAGCTTGGAAGGCCGGGGACCCTACGAGCAGTACTTC
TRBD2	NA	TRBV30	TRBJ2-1	CAWSLAGAYNEQFF	TGTGCCTGGAGTCTAGCGGGAGCGTACAATGAGCAGTTCTTC
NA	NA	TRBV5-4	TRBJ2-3	CASSLASTDTQYF	TGTGCCAGCAGCTTAGCAAGCACAGATACGCAGTATTTT
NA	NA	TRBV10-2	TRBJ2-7	CASSGFSYEQYF	TGCGCCAGCAGCGGGTTCTCCTACGAGCAGTACTTC
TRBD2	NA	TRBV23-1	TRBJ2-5	CASSPTATSGCPKYQETQYF	TGCGCCAGCAGTCCTACCGCGACTAGCGGATGCCCTAAGTACCAAGAGACCCAGTACTTC
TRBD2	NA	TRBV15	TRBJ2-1	CATSSSGRPYNEQFF	TGTGCCACGAGCAGTAGCGGGAGACCCTACAATGAGCAGTTCTTC